Detailed here is one TCR beta chain. Its antigen target is currently unknown. The sample is drawn from a study of T cells expressing NK-cell markers (dated by TCRdb to about 2020). Regarding the study in general: Three sorted T-cell subsets (CD3+CD56+NKG2C+, CD3+CD56+NKG2C- and CD3+CD56-NKG2C+) from under ten donors had their TCR beta-chain repertoires profiled. Illumina HiSeq 2000/2500, MiSeq or NextSeq was used to sequence libraries as 2 x 150 bp reads. Among the eight sequenced donors, only one was HCMV-seronegative, while the other seven were HCMV-seropositive. The study sequenced eight donors, all healthy volunteers chosen at random: three men and five women. General study outcomes and caveats: Those dominant clonotypes were again the most abundant among CD3+CD56-NKG2C+ cells in a few donors, at roughly 28.3-65%. For roughly six donors, the dominant CD3+CD56+NKG2C+ clonotypes were among the top 10 CD8+ clonotypes and accounted for about 1.0-7.0% of CD8+ T cells. Whether the expanded NKG2C-expressing T cell clones were specific for HCMV antigens remained unclear.

Reading the germline V gene gives CDR1 SGHRS and CDR2 YFSETQ. The CDR3, cysteine through phenylalanine, is 15 amino acids long. The record lacks a DNA sequence. To determine HCMV serostatus, a commercial ELISA kit was used to detect HCMV-specific IgG in serum. Peripheral blood mononuclear cells were isolated from blood by Ficoll density gradient centrifugation. Data came from an Illumina HiSeq 2000. TCR beta cDNA libraries were made by 5'RACE template switching that added a universal primer site and unique molecular identifiers. Synthesis of cDNA was primed from the TCR beta constant segment and was followed by two consecutive PCR amplification steps. For the original study's pipeline: MIGEC was used to demultiplex reads and group reads by UMI, and MiTCR was used to assemble and quantify clonotypes. To exclude erroneous sequences, only TCR cDNA sequences supported by at least two reads were retained. The tcR package was used for downstream repertoire analysis, and clonotypes were matched across fractions by CDR3 nucleotide sequence plus V segment. Antigen specificity was annotated against VDJdb with VDJmatch, allowing one amino acid substitution in CDR3. Reprocessed by TCRdb, the reads give a single entry per CDR3 protein sequence, without DNA. The V and J calls shown here were made by TCRdb, not taken from the authors' results. The table kept for this sample lists under 600,000 distinct CDR3 sequences. Together, the top ten hold 1.4% of the sample.

The sequencing sample was made of blood T cells: a sorted CD56 or NKG2C T cell subset, CD4+ or CD8+ T cells, or bulk PBMC T cells (not recorded which). The chain is made from TRBV5-1 and TRBJ2-7; checking the TCRdb D call of TRBD2 is not possible without DNA. The receptor's source is a woman in her fifties or sixties in good health. Donor details come from another sample of the same person, matched by shared clones. The CDR3: CASTLTGTAAYEQYF.